This is a list of T cell receptor beta chains from one sample in a study of cytomegalovirus exposure and HLA in healthy donors. The table came from immunoSEQ multiplex PCR; TCRdb's copy has only in-frame clones and leaves some out. The sample lists about 52,000 clones, roughly 53% occurring once. The sequenced sample consisted of PBMCs. The receptors originated from a human donor in good health. Each CDR3 is given with its conserved first and last residue. The D gene is left open where the match is weak. Clone size appears in some rows only: once, few, many, or a class for an expanded clone.

CDR3 DNA | CDR3 protein | clone size | V gene | D gene | J gene
TGTGCCAGCAGCCTGTCCGGACAGGGATCCTACGAGCAGTACTTC | CASSLSGQGSYEQYF | . | TRBV6-1 | TRBD1 | TRBJ2-7
TGTGCCAGCAGCTTGTCTCTCGGTGGCTACACCTTC | CASSLSLGGYTF | few | TRBV5-4 | . | TRBJ1-2
TGTGCCAGCCTCTCTGGGGCCAACGTCCTGACTTTC | CASLSGANVLTF | . | TRBV6-5 | . | TRBJ2-6
TGTGCCAGCAGCTTCGATCCGGGACAGGACATTCAGATCTTC | CASSFDPGQDIQIF | few | TRBV5-6 | TRBD1 | TRBJ2-1
TGTGCCAGCATTTCAGGTTTGAACACTGAAGCTTTCTTT | CASISGLNTEAFF | . | TRBV6-5 | . | TRBJ1-1
TGTGCCAGCAGCTTAGGAACCGGGATTAACTATGGCTACACCTTC | CASSLGTGINYGYTF | few | TRBV7-9 | . | TRBJ1-2
TGTGCCTGGACCCCTCAGGGGCGGCAAGAGACCCAGTACTTC | CAWTPQGRQETQYF | . | TRBV30 | . | TRBJ2-5
TGCGCCAGCAGCTTGGGGCTAGCGGGCGTCTCCTACAATGAGCAGTTCTTC | CASSLGLAGVSYNEQFF | . | TRBV5-1 | TRBD2 | TRBJ2-1
TGTGCCTGGGGTCCGGGGGGATGGGAAAAACTGTTTTTT | CAWGPGGWEKLFF | . | TRBV30 | . | TRBJ1-4
TGTGCCAGCAGCTTAGCCGCCGGGACAGGGATCATGAACACTGAAGCTTTCTTT | CASSLAAGTGIMNTEAFF | . | TRBV11-2 | TRBD1 | TRBJ1-1
TGTGCCAGCAGCCCAGATGGGGCGAGCTCCTACAATGAGCAGTTCTTC | CASSPDGASSYNEQFF | . | TRBV7-2 | . | TRBJ2-1
TGTGCCAGCAGCTTCGGACAGGGTGACACCGGGGAGCTGTTTTTT | CASSFGQGDTGELFF | few | TRBV7-9 | TRBD1 | TRBJ2-2
TGTGCCAGCAGCTTAATGCCGGTTCGGGCTGGGGCCAACGTCCTGACTTTC | CASSLMPVRAGANVLTF | . | TRBV7-3 | . | TRBJ2-6
TGTGCCAGCAGTCGTGCAGGGAACACTGAAGCTTTCTTT | CASSRAGNTEAFF | . | TRBV11-2 | . | TRBJ1-1
TGTGCCAGTAGTATGGGCCAGTACTATGGCTACACCTTC | CASSMGQYYGYTF | . | TRBV19 | . | TRBJ1-2
TGCGCCAGCACAGACAGAAATTCACCCCTCCACTTT | CASTDRNSPLHF | . | TRBV10-2 | . | TRBJ1-6
TGTGCCAGCAGGGGTTTTACCGGGAGGAGCACTGAAGCTTTCTTT | CASRGFTGRSTEAFF | . | TRBV6-1 | . | TRBJ1-1
TGTGCCAGCAGGAGGGCCCCCTATGGCTACACCTTC | CASRRAPYGYTF | . | TRBV6-5 | . | TRBJ1-2
TGTGCCAGCAGTCGAAGGGGGGGGAGCTCCTACAATGAGCAGTTCTTC | CASSRRGGSSYNEQFF | . | TRBV7-3 | . | TRBJ2-1
TGTGCCAGTAGTATGAACCCCTATGATGGCTACACCTTC | CASSMNPYDGYTF | . | TRBV19 | . | TRBJ1-2
TGTGCCAGTATCACGTCTAGCGGGGGGACAGATACGCAGTATTTT | CASITSSGGTDTQYF | few | TRBV19 | TRBD2 | TRBJ2-3
TGCGCCAGCAGCCTGTCGGGTGCAGGGGAAGAAAAACTGTTTTTT | CASSLSGAGEEKLFF | . | TRBV4-1 | . | TRBJ1-4
TGCGCCAGCAGCATCCCACTAGCTGACGAGCAGTACTTC | CASSIPLADEQYF | . | TRBV5-1 | . | TRBJ2-7
TGTGCCAGCAGTGAGGGTACGAGGACAGGGAACTATGGCTACACCTTC | CASSEGTRTGNYGYTF | few | TRBV25-1 | TRBD1 | TRBJ1-2
TGTGCCAGCAGCACAGGGGGCGATAATTCACCCCTCCACTTT | CASSTGGDNSPLHF | . | TRBV7-9 | TRBD1 | TRBJ1-6
TGTGCCAGCAGCTTGGGGGGGACAGGGGCCTATGGCTACACCTTC | CASSLGGTGAYGYTF | . | TRBV4-2 | TRBD1 | TRBJ1-2
TGCGCCAGCAGCTTGAACAGTAACAATGAGCAGTTCTTC | CASSLNSNNEQFF | . | TRBV5-1 | . | TRBJ2-1
TGTGCCAGTAGTTCGGACAGGGACGGTCAGCCCCAGCATTTT | CASSSDRDGQPQHF | . | TRBV19 | TRBD1 | TRBJ1-5
TGTGCCAGCAGCTTAGGGGACAGGGGCAATCAGCCCCAGCATTTT | CASSLGDRGNQPQHF | once | TRBV7-2 | TRBD1 | TRBJ1-5
TGTGCCTGGACCCGGGACACTAAGGCGTATGGCTACCCCTTC | CAWTRDTKAYGYPF | . | TRBV30 | . | TRBJ1-2
TGCGCCAGCAGCCAAGATCAGGTACAGGGTAAAGAAGCTTTCTTT | CASSQDQVQGKEAFF | . | TRBV4-1 | . | TRBJ1-1
TGCGCCAGCAGCTCGACACGTTATGGCTACACCTTC | CASSSTRYGYTF | . | TRBV5-1 | . | TRBJ1-2
TGTGCCAGCAGCTCACCCTCCTATCTGGGGGGTGGCTACCCCTTC | CASSSPSYLGGGYPF | few | TRBV11-2 | . | TRBJ1-2
TGTGCCAGCAGCTTGGTAGGTAGCGGGGGGATTTGGGAGCAGTTCTTC | CASSLVGSGGIWEQFF | once | TRBV5-6 | TRBD2 | TRBJ2-1
TGTGCCAGCAGCTTATTTACAGGGGAAGCTTTCTTT | CASSLFTGEAFF | . | TRBV5-6 | . | TRBJ1-1
TGTGCCAGCAGCTCGGTCACTCGGACTGTTATAGGCTACCCCTTC | CASSSVTRTVIGYPF | . | TRBV7-2 | . | TRBJ1-2
TGTGCCAGCAGTTTTTGGGTAGGAGCCTATGGCTACACCTTC | CASSFWVGAYGYTF | few | TRBV28 | . | TRBJ1-2
TGTGCCAGCAGCTTAAGCGGGCTAGCGGGGGGGGAAGATACGCAGTATTTT | CASSLSGLAGGEDTQYF | . | TRBV7-3 | TRBD2 | TRBJ2-3
TGTGCCAGCAGCGGCGCCCCCGACAGGGGGGTCTACGAGCAGTACTTC | CASSGAPDRGVYEQYF | . | TRBV7-9 | TRBD1 | TRBJ2-7
TGTGCCAGCAGCGTAGGTGGCGGGGGCCCCGGGGTAGCCTACGAGCAGTACTTC | CASSVGGGGPGVAYEQYF | few | TRBV9 | . | TRBJ2-7
TGTGCCAGCAGTACGACAGGGGAAAACCCTAACGAGCAGTACTTC | CASSTTGENPNEQYF | . | TRBV9 | TRBD1 | TRBJ2-7
TGTGCCAGCAGCGCTGGACAGGCGTTCGATCGAACGCAGTATTTT | CASSAGQAFDRTQYF | once | TRBV9 | TRBD1 | TRBJ2-3
TGTGCCAGCAGCTTCGGACTAGCGGGGAGACGCTCCTACAATGAGCAGTTCTTC | CASSFGLAGRRSYNEQFF | . | TRBV7-9 | TRBD2 | TRBJ2-1
TGTGCCAGCAGTTCCGCACGACAGGGTCAGAATCAGCCCCAGCATTTT | CASSSARQGQNQPQHF | . | TRBV6-5 | TRBD1 | TRBJ1-5
TGTGCCAGCAGTTACTCGGGGACACTTAACTATGGCTACCCCTTC | CASSYSGTLNYGYPF | . | TRBV6-5 | . | TRBJ1-2
TGTGCCAGCAGCGGGGGGGTACATAGCAATCAGCCCCAGCATTTT | CASSGGVHSNQPQHF | . | TRBV6-6 | . | TRBJ1-5
TGTGCCAGCAGCTGGGCAGACCCTGAAGCTTTCTTT | CASSWADPEAFF | few | TRBV13 | . | TRBJ1-1
TGTGCCAGCAGACCTCCGGGACAGGGATACAATGAGCAGTTCTTC | CASRPPGQGYNEQFF | . | TRBV5-4 | TRBD1 | TRBJ2-1
TGTGCCAGCTGTGGCGGGGGGCCGCAAGAGACCCAGTACTTC | CASCGGGPQETQYF | . | TRBV7-2 | TRBD2 | TRBJ2-5
TGTGCCAGCAGCTTGTCCGCGGGCACTCGGCGCTACGAGCAGTACTTC | CASSLSAGTRRYEQYF | few | TRBV5-6 | . | TRBJ2-7
TGTGCCAGCAGCCCCTTAGAAGCCGCCTACGAGCAGTACTTC | CASSPLEAAYEQYF | once | TRBV5-4 | . | TRBJ2-7
TGTGCCAGCAGCTTGTCTCTGTCCGTTGCAGGGTCCTATCAGCCCCAGCATTTT | CASSLSLSVAGSYQPQHF | . | TRBV5-5 | . | TRBJ1-5
TGTGCCAGCAGCCCGGGACTCCAAGAGACCCAGTACTTC | CASSPGLQETQYF | . | TRBV7-3 | . | TRBJ2-5
TGTGCCAGCAGTTCCACCGGGACAGGGAGGCCAGGCCTGACTTTC | CASSSTGTGRPGLTF | . | TRBV6-5 | TRBD1 | TRBJ2-6
TGTGCTAGCAGCTCCGACCAAGAGACCCAGTACTTC | CASSSDQETQYF | few | TRBV7-7 | . | TRBJ2-5
TGCGCCAGCAGCCAGGTTGCGGGGGCAGGGGAGAACTATGGCTACACCTTC | CASSQVAGAGENYGYTF | . | TRBV4-1 | . | TRBJ1-2
TGTGCCAGCAGAAGGACATTACTTAGCAATCAGCCCCAGCATTTT | CASRRTLLSNQPQHF | . | TRBV6-1 | . | TRBJ1-5
TGTGCCAGCACCCTTACGGAGGATTACGAGCAGTACTTC | CASTLTEDYEQYF | . | TRBV12-1 | . | TRBJ2-7
TGCGCCAGCAGCTTGGCCTCAGTTCGTAACGAGCAGTACTTC | CASSLASVRNEQYF | . | TRBV5-1 | . | TRBJ2-7
TGTGCCAGCTCACCCTCAAGGGACATTAGCTACAATGAGCAGTTCTTC | CASSPSRDISYNEQFF | . | TRBV18 | . | TRBJ2-1